These T cell receptor beta chains were read from a single sample in a study of a mutant IDH1 vaccine in newly diagnosed glioma. This table comes from immunoSEQ multiplex PCR, and its TCRdb copy is limited to in-frame clones, with some not included. Of just under 95,000 clones listed, roughly 78% are singletons. This specimen consisted of PBMCs, obtained from a glioma patient treated with radiotherapy, temozolomide or both. These receptors were collected from a man in his forties or fifties with glioma. Each CDR3 is given with its conserved first and last residue. D genes are given only for firm matches. Size is stated for part of the rows, as once, few or many counts, or as a class when the clone is expanded.

J gene: TRBJ2-7
clone size: .
D gene: .
V gene: TRBV7-9
CDR3 DNA: TGTGCCAGCAGCCCATGGCGTGGGGACTCCGGCGAGCAGTACTTC
CDR3 protein: CASSPWRGDSGEQYF

J gene: TRBJ2-3
clone size: once
D gene: .
V gene: TRBV6-4
CDR3 DNA: TGTGCCAGCAGTGCCCTACCGGGGGGCTCGAGGAGTTCTACGCAGTATTTT
CDR3 protein: CASSALPGGSRSSTQYF

J gene: TRBJ2-7
clone size: .
D gene: .
V gene: TRBV5-1
CDR3 DNA: TGCGCCAGCAGCTTTAAGGGTAGGGGCAGGGATGACTACGAGCAGTACTTC
CDR3 protein: CASSFKGRGRDDYEQYF

J gene: TRBJ2-5
clone size: .
D gene: .
V gene: TRBV14
CDR3 DNA: TGTGCCAGCAGCCATGGCCTCGCAGAGACCCAGTACTTC
CDR3 protein: CASSHGLAETQYF

J gene: TRBJ2-1
clone size: .
D gene: .
V gene: TRBV13
CDR3 DNA: TGTGCCAGCGGAGAGGCAGGGACCTACAATGAGCAGTTCTTC
CDR3 protein: CASGEAGTYNEQFF

J gene: TRBJ2-7
clone size: .
D gene: .
V gene: TRBV30
CDR3 DNA: TGTGCCTGGAGTAGCGTCAGCTCCTACGAGCAGTACTTC
CDR3 protein: CAWSSVSSYEQYF

J gene: TRBJ1-2
clone size: .
D gene: .
V gene: TRBV5-1
CDR3 DNA: TGCGCCAGCAGCTTCGCGGGGGAGCCCTATGGCTACACCTTC
CDR3 protein: CASSFAGEPYGYTF

J gene: TRBJ2-7
clone size: .
D gene: TRBD2
V gene: TRBV7-2
CDR3 DNA: TGTGCCAGCAGCCACCCGGAGAGCGGGGGGGCATACCGCGAGCAGTACTTC
CDR3 protein: CASSHPESGGAYREQYF

J gene: TRBJ2-3
clone size: .
D gene: .
V gene: TRBV11-2
CDR3 DNA: TGTGCCAGCAGCCTGAATGGGGGGGCCCAAGATACGCAGTATTTT
CDR3 protein: CASSLNGGAQDTQYF

J gene: TRBJ1-2
clone size: .
D gene: TRBD1
V gene: TRBV19
CDR3 DNA: TGTGCCAGTGAATGGATTATCCGGGACAGGGGATATGGCTACACCTTC
CDR3 protein: CASEWIIRDRGYGYTF

J gene: TRBJ2-3
clone size: .
D gene: TRBD2
V gene: TRBV7-9
CDR3 DNA: TGTGCCAGCAGCCCGATGGGACTAGCGGAGCCGTCGGATACGCAGTATTTT
CDR3 protein: CASSPMGLAEPSDTQYF

J gene: TRBJ2-3
clone size: .
D gene: TRBD2
V gene: TRBV5-4
CDR3 DNA: TGTGCCAGCAGCTTTAGTACTAGCGGGGCAGATACGCAGTATTTT
CDR3 protein: CASSFSTSGADTQYF

J gene: TRBJ2-7
clone size: .
D gene: .
V gene: TRBV18
CDR3 DNA: TGTGCCAGCTCAGATCAGAGTGAGCAGTACTTC
CDR3 protein: CASSDQSEQYF

J gene: TRBJ2-3
clone size: .
D gene: TRBD2
V gene: TRBV4-2
CDR3 DNA: TGTGCCAGCAGCCAAGAAAGCGGGGGCCCCACAGATACGCAGTATTTT
CDR3 protein: CASSQESGGPTDTQYF

J gene: TRBJ2-3
clone size: .
D gene: TRBD1
V gene: TRBV5-1
CDR3 DNA: TGCGCCAGCAGCTTGGGGACAGGGGTGGCAGATACGCAGTATTTT
CDR3 protein: CASSLGTGVADTQYF

J gene: TRBJ1-6
clone size: .
D gene: .
V gene: TRBV6-6
CDR3 DNA: TGTGCCAGCAGCCCAGCCGGGGGCTCCTATAATTCACCCCTCCACTTT
CDR3 protein: CASSPAGGSYNSPLHF

J gene: TRBJ2-3
clone size: .
D gene: .
V gene: TRBV2
CDR3 DNA: TGTGCCAGCAGAAGTGAGACCACAGATACGCAGTATTTT
CDR3 protein: CASRSETTDTQYF

J gene: TRBJ2-1
clone size: .
D gene: .
V gene: TRBV29-1
CDR3 DNA: TGCAGCGTTGCAGGCAGGCTCTACAATGAGCAGTTCTTC
CDR3 protein: CSVAGRLYNEQFF

J gene: TRBJ2-7
clone size: .
D gene: .
V gene: TRBV11-2
CDR3 DNA: TGTGCCAGCAGCTTGAACAGGGATTACGAGCAGTACTTC
CDR3 protein: CASSLNRDYEQYF

J gene: TRBJ2-2
clone size: .
D gene: TRBD1
V gene: TRBV6-6
CDR3 DNA: TGTGCCAGCAGTTACAAGGGGGCGTTCGGGGAGCTGTTTTTT
CDR3 protein: CASSYKGAFGELFF

J gene: TRBJ1-1
clone size: .
D gene: TRBD1
V gene: TRBV5-6
CDR3 DNA: TGTGCCAGCAGCTTGGGACAGGGGGCGAACACTGAAGCTTTCTTT
CDR3 protein: CASSLGQGANTEAFF

J gene: TRBJ2-1
clone size: .
D gene: TRBD2
V gene: TRBV29-1
CDR3 DNA: TGCAGCGTGGGCCTCGGGGGGGGTTACAATGAGCAGTTCTTC
CDR3 protein: CSVGLGGGYNEQFF

J gene: TRBJ2-1
clone size: .
D gene: TRBD2
V gene: TRBV5-4
CDR3 DNA: TGTGCCAGCAGCTGGGGACTAACGGAGGGCTACAATGAGCAGTTCTTC
CDR3 protein: CASSWGLTEGYNEQFF

J gene: TRBJ1-5
clone size: .
D gene: TRBD1
V gene: TRBV4-3
CDR3 DNA: TGCGCCAGCAGCCAATACCCCGGGACAGGAAATAGCAATCAGCCCCAGCATTTT
CDR3 protein: CASSQYPGTGNSNQPQHF

J gene: TRBJ2-3
clone size: .
D gene: .
V gene: TRBV19
CDR3 DNA: TGTGCCAGTAGTATAGGACGGGGGAGCACAGATACGCAGTATTTT
CDR3 protein: CASSIGRGSTDTQYF

J gene: TRBJ2-3
clone size: .
D gene: .
V gene: TRBV19
CDR3 DNA: TGTGCCAGTAGTAACGAACCTCGGGATTTTTTTTCTACGCAGTATTTT
CDR3 protein: CASSNEPRDFFSTQYF

J gene: TRBJ1-4
clone size: .
D gene: .
V gene: TRBV9
CDR3 DNA: TGTGCCAGCAGCGTAGACATACGAGCTAATGAAAAACTGTTTTTT
CDR3 protein: CASSVDIRANEKLFF

J gene: TRBJ2-5
clone size: .
D gene: .
V gene: TRBV29-1
CDR3 DNA: TGCAGCGTTGATGCACCAGCCGGAGAGACCCAGTACTTC
CDR3 protein: CSVDAPAGETQYF

J gene: TRBJ1-2
clone size: .
D gene: .
V gene: TRBV2
CDR3 DNA: TGTGCCAGCAGTGAAGCCCAGGGGCTATACTATGGCTACACCTTC
CDR3 protein: CASSEAQGLYYGYTF

J gene: TRBJ2-1
clone size: .
D gene: TRBD2
V gene: TRBV7-8
CDR3 DNA: TGTGCCAGCAGCTCCTTTGCGGGAGTGTTTTACAATGAGCAGTTCTTC
CDR3 protein: CASSSFAGVFYNEQFF

J gene: TRBJ2-1
clone size: .
D gene: .
V gene: TRBV10-3
CDR3 DNA: TGTGCCATCCACAGCGATGAGTTGGATGAGCAGTTCTTC
CDR3 protein: CAIHSDELDEQFF

J gene: TRBJ2-7
clone size: .
D gene: TRBD1
V gene: TRBV11-2
CDR3 DNA: TGTGCCAGCAGCTTAGTGGGGACAGGGGTCTACGAGCAGTACTTC
CDR3 protein: CASSLVGTGVYEQYF

J gene: TRBJ1-1
clone size: .
D gene: .
V gene: TRBV27
CDR3 DNA: TGTGCCAGCAGTCCCCGGCGTTCAAGGAACACTGAAGCTTTCTTT
CDR3 protein: CASSPRRSRNTEAFF

J gene: TRBJ2-2
clone size: few
D gene: .
V gene: TRBV13
CDR3 DNA: TGTGCCAGCAGCTTAGGTTCTGTGACCGGGGAGCTGTTTTTT
CDR3 protein: CASSLGSVTGELFF

J gene: TRBJ2-1
clone size: .
D gene: TRBD1
V gene: TRBV9
CDR3 DNA: TGTGCCAGCAGCAGGGACAGCTCCTACAATGAGCAGTTCTTC
CDR3 protein: CASSRDSSYNEQFF

J gene: TRBJ2-3
clone size: .
D gene: .
V gene: TRBV28
CDR3 DNA: TGTGCCAGCAGTTACCGCAGGGAAACAGATACGCAGTATTTT
CDR3 protein: CASSYRRETDTQYF

J gene: TRBJ2-2
clone size: .
D gene: .
V gene: TRBV6-1
CDR3 DNA: TGTGCCAGCAGTCTCCGGACCTCCCTGGAGCTGTTTTTT
CDR3 protein: CASSLRTSLELFF

J gene: TRBJ2-3
clone size: .
D gene: TRBD2
V gene: TRBV6-5
CDR3 DNA: TGTGCCACCCAAGCGGGGGCCGCAGATACGCAGTATTTT
CDR3 protein: CATQAGAADTQYF

J gene: TRBJ2-5
clone size: .
D gene: .
V gene: TRBV19
CDR3 DNA: TGTGCCAGTAGTATAGTCGGGGGAGGAGAGACCCAGTACTTC
CDR3 protein: CASSIVGGGETQYF

J gene: TRBJ2-1
clone size: .
D gene: TRBD2
V gene: TRBV4-1
CDR3 DNA: TGCGCCAGCAGCGGGCCAGGGTTACTAGCGGGGGTAATCAATGAGCAGTTCTTC
CDR3 protein: CASSGPGLLAGVINEQFF

J gene: TRBJ2-7
clone size: .
D gene: TRBD1
V gene: TRBV5-1
CDR3 DNA: TGCGCCAGCAGCTCGGGACAGGGACTGGAAGAGCAGTACTTC
CDR3 protein: CASSSGQGLEEQYF

J gene: TRBJ2-5
clone size: .
D gene: .
V gene: TRBV5-6
CDR3 DNA: TGTGCCAGCAGCTTGGGTGGATTAGGAGGGGGCGGAGAGACCCAGTACTTC
CDR3 protein: CASSLGGLGGGGETQYF